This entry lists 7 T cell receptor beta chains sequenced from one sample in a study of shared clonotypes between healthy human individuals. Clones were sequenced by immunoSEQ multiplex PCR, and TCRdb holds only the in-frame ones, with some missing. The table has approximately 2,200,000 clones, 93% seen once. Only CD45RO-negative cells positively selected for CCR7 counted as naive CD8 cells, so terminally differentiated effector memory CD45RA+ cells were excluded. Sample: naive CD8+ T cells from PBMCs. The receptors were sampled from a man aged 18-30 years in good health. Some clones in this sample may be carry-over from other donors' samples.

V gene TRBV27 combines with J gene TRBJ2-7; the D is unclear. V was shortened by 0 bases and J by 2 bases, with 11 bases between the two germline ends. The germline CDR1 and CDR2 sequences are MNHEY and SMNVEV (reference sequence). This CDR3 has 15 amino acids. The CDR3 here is CASSLSLGNAYEQYF. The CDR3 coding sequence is TGTGCCAGCAGTTTATCGTTGGGCAACGCCTACGAGCAGTACTTC.

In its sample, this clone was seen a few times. Here the CDR3 DNA reads TGTGCCAGCAGCTTAGTGAGGTCGGGAGCTTTCTTT. Its translation is CASSLVRSGAFF. The gene calls are TRBV7-9 and TRBJ1-1; the D is unclear. The CDR3 extends over 12 amino acids. Germline-derived CDR1 and CDR2 are SEHNR and FQNEAQ (reference sequence). V was trimmed by 1 base and J by 10 bases, leaving 10 bases between them.

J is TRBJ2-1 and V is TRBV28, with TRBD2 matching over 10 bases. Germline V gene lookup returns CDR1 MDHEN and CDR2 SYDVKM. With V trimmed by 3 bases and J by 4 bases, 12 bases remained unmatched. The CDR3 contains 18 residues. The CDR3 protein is CASSLGPQSGREYNEQFF. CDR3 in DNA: TGTGCCAGCAGTTTGGGGCCCCAAAGCGGGAGGGAATACAATGAGCAGTTCTTC.

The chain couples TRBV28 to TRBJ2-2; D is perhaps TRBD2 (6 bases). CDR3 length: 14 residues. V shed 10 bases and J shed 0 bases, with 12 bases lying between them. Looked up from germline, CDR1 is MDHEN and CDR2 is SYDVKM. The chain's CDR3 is CATQGLTNTGELFF. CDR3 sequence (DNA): TGTGCCACTCAGGGACTGACGAACACCGGGGAGCTGTTTTTT.

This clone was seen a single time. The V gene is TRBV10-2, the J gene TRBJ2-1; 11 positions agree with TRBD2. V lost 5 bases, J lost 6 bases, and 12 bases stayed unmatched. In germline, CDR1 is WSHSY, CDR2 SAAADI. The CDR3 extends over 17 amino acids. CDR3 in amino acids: CASSIRPLAGVVNEQFF. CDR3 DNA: TGCGCCAGCAGTATACGCCCACTAGCGGGAGTCGTCAATGAGCAGTTCTTC.

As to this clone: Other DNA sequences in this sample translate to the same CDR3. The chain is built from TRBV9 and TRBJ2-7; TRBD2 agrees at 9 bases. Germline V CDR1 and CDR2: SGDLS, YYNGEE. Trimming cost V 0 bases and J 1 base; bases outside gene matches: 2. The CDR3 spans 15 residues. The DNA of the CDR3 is TGTGCCAGCAGCGTAGGGCTAGCGGGATCCTACGAGCAGTACTTC. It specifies CASSVGLAGSYEQYF.

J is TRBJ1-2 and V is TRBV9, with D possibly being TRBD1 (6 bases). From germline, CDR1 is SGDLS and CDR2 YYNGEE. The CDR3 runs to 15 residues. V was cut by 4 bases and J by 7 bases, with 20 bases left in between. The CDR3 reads CASSHPGGGVSGYTF. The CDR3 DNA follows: TGTGCCAGCAGCCACCCTGGGGGGGGCGTGAGTGGCTACACCTTC. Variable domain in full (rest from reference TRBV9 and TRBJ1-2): DSGVTQTPKHLITATGQRVTLRCSPRSGDLSVYWYQQSLDQGLQFLIQYYNGEERAKGNILERFSAQQFPDLHSELNLSSLELGDSALYFCASSHPGGGVSGYTFGSGTRLTVV.